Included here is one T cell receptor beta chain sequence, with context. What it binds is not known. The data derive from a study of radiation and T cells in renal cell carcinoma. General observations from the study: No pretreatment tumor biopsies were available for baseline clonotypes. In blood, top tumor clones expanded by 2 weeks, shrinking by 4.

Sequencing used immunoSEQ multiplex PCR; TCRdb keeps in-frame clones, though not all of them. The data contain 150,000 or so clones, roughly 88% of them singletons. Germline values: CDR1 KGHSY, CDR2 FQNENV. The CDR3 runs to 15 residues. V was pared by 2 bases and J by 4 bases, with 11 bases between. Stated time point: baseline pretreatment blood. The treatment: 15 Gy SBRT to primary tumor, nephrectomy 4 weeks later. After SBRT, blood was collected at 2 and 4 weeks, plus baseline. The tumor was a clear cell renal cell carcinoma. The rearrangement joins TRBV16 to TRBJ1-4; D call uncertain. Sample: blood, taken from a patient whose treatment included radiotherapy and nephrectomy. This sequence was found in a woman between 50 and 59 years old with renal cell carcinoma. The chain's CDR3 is CASSQEGSGNEKLFF. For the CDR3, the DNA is TGTGCCAGCAGCCAAGAGGGAAGTGGTAATGAAAAACTGTTTTTT.